This T cell receptor beta chain was retrieved from a study of blood T cell repertoires in COVID-19. Study as a whole: COVID-19 samples collected from the United States, Italy and Spain covered acute and convalescent phases.

The table came from immunoSEQ multiplex PCR; TCRdb's copy has only in-frame clones and leaves some out. Of about 260,000 clones listed, 87% are singletons. The V and J ends lost 6 bases and 0 bases, in that order; junction bases with no gene match: 3. This CDR3 is built from 14 residues. CDR1 is SQVTM, CDR2 ANQGSEA, per germline. This receptor was taken from a woman in her thirties or forties who had recovered from COVID-19. The chain uses TRBV29-1 and TRBJ2-3, with 10 positions matching TRBD2. Sequenced input: peripheral blood. For the CDR3, the DNA is TGCAGCGTCAAGCGGGGGGGAAGCACAGATACGCAGTATTTT. It specifies CSVKRGGSTDTQYF.